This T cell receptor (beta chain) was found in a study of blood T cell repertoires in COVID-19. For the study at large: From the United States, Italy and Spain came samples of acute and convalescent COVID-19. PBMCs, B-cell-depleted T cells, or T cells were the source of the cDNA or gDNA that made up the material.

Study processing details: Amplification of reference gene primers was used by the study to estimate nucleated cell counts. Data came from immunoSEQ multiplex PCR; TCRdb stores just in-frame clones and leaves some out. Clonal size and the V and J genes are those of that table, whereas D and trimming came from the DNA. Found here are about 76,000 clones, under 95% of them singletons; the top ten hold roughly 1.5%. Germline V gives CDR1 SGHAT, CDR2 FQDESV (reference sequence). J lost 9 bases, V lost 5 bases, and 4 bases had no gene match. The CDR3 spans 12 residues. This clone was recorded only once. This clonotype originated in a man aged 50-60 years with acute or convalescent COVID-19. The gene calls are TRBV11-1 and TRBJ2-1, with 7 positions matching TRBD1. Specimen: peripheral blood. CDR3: CASSPNRGEQFF. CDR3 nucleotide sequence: TGTGCCAGCAGCCCAAACAGGGGTGAGCAGTTCTTC.